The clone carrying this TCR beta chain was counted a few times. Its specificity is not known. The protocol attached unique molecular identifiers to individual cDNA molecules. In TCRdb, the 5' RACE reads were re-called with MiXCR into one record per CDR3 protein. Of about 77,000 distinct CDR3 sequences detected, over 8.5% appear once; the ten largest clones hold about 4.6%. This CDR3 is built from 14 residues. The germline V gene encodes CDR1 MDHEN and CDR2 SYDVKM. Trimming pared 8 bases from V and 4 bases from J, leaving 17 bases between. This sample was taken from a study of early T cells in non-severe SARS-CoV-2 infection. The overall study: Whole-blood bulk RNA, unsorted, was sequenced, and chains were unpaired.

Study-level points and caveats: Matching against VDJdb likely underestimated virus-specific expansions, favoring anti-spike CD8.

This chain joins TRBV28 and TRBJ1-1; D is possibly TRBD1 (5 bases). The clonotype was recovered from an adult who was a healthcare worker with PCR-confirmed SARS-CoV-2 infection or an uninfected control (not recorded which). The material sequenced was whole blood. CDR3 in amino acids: CASGPLTRGTEAFF. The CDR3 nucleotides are TGTGCCAGCGGACCATTAACGAGGGGCACTGAAGCTTTCTTT. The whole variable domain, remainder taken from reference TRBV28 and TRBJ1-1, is DVKVTQSSRYLVKRTGEKVFLECVQDMDHENMFWYRQDPGLGLRLIYFSYDVKMKEKGDIPEGYSVSREKKERFSLILESASTNQTSMYLCASGPLTRGTEAFFGQGTRLTVV.